This T cell receptor (beta chain) was recovered during a study of control samples from healthy donors and cancer patients. Germline CDR1 is LNHNV and CDR2 is YYDKDF (reference sequence). The CDR3 spans 17 residues. Deletions cut 0 bases from V and 0 bases from J, with 12 bases between. TCRdb's copy holds only in-frame clones and misses some; the assay was immunoSEQ multiplex PCR. The data hold about 100,000 clones, with around 90% observed a single time. Sequences were obtained from blood. This TCR was recovered from a woman under 30 in good health. The chain has TRBV15 and TRBJ2-1; D is ambiguous. The DNA for the CDR3 is TGTGCCACCAGCAGAGATCCGCCGGATAGCTCCTACAATGAGCAGTTCTTC. It is translated as CATSRDPPDSSYNEQFF.